This entry concerns a single T cell receptor beta chain. This sample was taken from a study of blood T cell repertoires in COVID-19. Method: immunoSEQ multiplex PCR; TCRdb's copy keeps in-frame clones and lacks some. The sample comprises around 160,000 clones, roughly 80% of which are singletons, and about 3% rests with the top ten. Germline trimming cut 1 base from V and 2 bases from J; bases unmatched to any gene: 10. This CDR3 contains 17 residues. From germline, CDR1 is SGHRS and CDR2 YFSETQ. The rearrangement links TRBV5-1 to TRBJ2-3; TRBD2 matches 7 bases. The receptor's source is a woman aged 40 to 49 with active or convalescent COVID-19. The material sequenced was peripheral blood. CDR3 sequence reads: CASSLRGSWGVTDTQYF. Here the CDR3 DNA reads TGCGCCAGCAGCTTGCGCGGGAGCTGGGGGGTCACAGATACGCAGTATTTT.